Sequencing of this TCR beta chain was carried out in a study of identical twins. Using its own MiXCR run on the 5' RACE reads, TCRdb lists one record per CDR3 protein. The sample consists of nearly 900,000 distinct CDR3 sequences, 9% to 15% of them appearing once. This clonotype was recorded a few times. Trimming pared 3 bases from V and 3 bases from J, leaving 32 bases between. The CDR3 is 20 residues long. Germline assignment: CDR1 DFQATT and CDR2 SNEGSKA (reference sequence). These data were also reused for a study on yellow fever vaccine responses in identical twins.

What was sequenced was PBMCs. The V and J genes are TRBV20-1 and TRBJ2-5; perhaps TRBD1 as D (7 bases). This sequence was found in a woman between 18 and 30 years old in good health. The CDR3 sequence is CSARATPGQYLGDSKETQYF. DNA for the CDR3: TGCAGTGCTAGGGCAACCCCGGGACAGTATTTAGGGGACTCCAAAGAGACCCAGTACTTC.